These T cell receptor beta chains were read from a single sample in a study of blood T cell repertoires in COVID-19. Clones were sequenced by immunoSEQ multiplex PCR, and TCRdb holds only the in-frame ones, with some missing. The sample has roughly 120,000 clones; 75% to 90% are singletons. The sample taken for sequencing was peripheral blood. These receptors all stem from a human donor in a cohort sampled during active COVID-19. The CDR3 runs from the conserved cysteine through the conserved F or W. The order of the fields is D gene, J gene, clone size, V gene, CDR3 length, CDR3 DNA, CDR3 protein. D genes are given only for firm matches. Where a row states a size, it is once, few, many or the class of an expanded clone; other rows omit it.

NA,TRBJ2-1,few,TRBV3-1/TRBV3-2,15,TGTGCCAGCAGCCAGGACCTAAGAGGGAACAATGAGCAGTTCTTC,CASSQDLRGNNEQFF
NA,TRBJ1-2,NA,TRBV10-1,10,TGCGCCAGCGGCAGGCGAGGCTACACCTTC,CASGRRGYTF
NA,TRBJ1-1,once,TRBV12-5,13,TGTGCTAGTGGTTCTGACAGCTTATCCGGGGCTTTCTTT,CASGSDSLSGAFF
NA,TRBJ1-5,NA,TRBV6-2/TRBV6-3,15,TGTGCCAGCAGTTATTACAGGTATAGCAATCAGCCCCAGCATTTT,CASSYYRYSNQPQHF
NA,TRBJ2-1,NA,TRBV11-2,13,TGTGCCAGCAGCTTAGAGTGGGGCCATTTCGAGTTCTTC,CASSLEWGHFEFF
TRBD1,TRBJ2-7,once,TRBV30,14,TGTGCCTGGAGTGTACACAGGGGTACCTACGAGCAGTACTTC,CAWSVHRGTYEQYF
TRBD1,TRBJ1-1,NA,TRBV9,14,TGTGCCAGCAGCGTAGGACAGGGGTCGGCTGAAGCTTTCTTT,CASSVGQGSAEAFF
NA,TRBJ1-6,NA,TRBV5-6,12,TGTGCCAGCAGCTTGGCCGGGGTGCCCCTCCACTTT,CASSLAGVPLHF
NA,TRBJ2-1,NA,TRBV29-1,16,TGCAGCGTTGTTGGAGGGGGGGGCGAGGGCTACAATGAGCAGTTCTTC,CSVVGGGGEGYNEQFF
NA,TRBJ1-5,few,TRBV2,14,TGTGCCAGCAGTGAAGTTTCCCGAGATCAGCCCCAGCATTTT,CASSEVSRDQPQHF
NA,TRBJ1-6,few,TRBV5-8,14,TGTGCCAGCACCACCGGGTCCTCTGGTTCACCCCTCCACTTT,CASTTGSSGSPLHF
TRBD1,TRBJ1-5,NA,TRBV28,15,TGTGCCAGCAGCCCCCGGACAGGGGGCAATCAGCCCCAGCATTTT,CASSPRTGGNQPQHF
NA,TRBJ1-2,NA,TRBV19,13,TGTGCCAGTAGCTCAACAGGCGTCTATGGCTACACCTTC,CASSSTGVYGYTF
NA,TRBJ1-2,NA,TRBV7-8,13,TGTGCCAGCAGCCAGGCCGGACAGTATGGCTACACCTTC,CASSQAGQYGYTF
TRBD1,TRBJ2-1,NA,TRBV15,14,TGTGCCACCAGCAGAGGGACAGGGCGCGATGAGCAGTTCTTC,CATSRGTGRDEQFF
NA,TRBJ2-3,NA,TRBV10-2,17,TGCGCCAGCAGTCAGACCCACGGGACTTATACCACAGATACGCAGTATTTT,CASSQTHGTYTTDTQYF
NA,TRBJ1-1,NA,TRBV12-3/TRBV12-4,11,TGTGCCAGCAGCCGCGCGGCGCCCGCTTTCTTT,CASSRAAPAFF
TRBD2,TRBJ2-7,NA,TRBV12-3/TRBV12-4,13,TGTGCCAGCAGACCCCCCGGGACTAGATTGCAGTACTTC,CASRPPGTRLQYF
NA,TRBJ1-4,NA,TRBV20-1,15,TGCAGTGCTAGTATCGGGGGGACAACTAATGAAAAACTGTTTTTT,CSASIGGTTNEKLFF
NA,TRBJ2-3,NA,TRBV4-3,15,TGCGCCAGCAGCCACGGCGGCGGGGGCACAGATACGCAGTATTTT,CASSHGGGGTDTQYF
TRBD1,TRBJ1-1,once,TRBV5-4,14,TGTGCCAGCAGCGCGGGACAGATAAACACTGAAGCTTTCTTT,CASSAGQINTEAFF
NA,TRBJ2-6,NA,TRBV3-1/TRBV3-2,17,TGTGCCAGCAGCCAACGGACAGTAAGCTCTGGGGCCAACGTCCTGACTTTC,CASSQRTVSSGANVLTF
NA,TRBJ2-3,NA,TRBV24-1,16,TGTGCCACCAGTGATCCTACCATCGGAGGCACAGATACGCAGTATTTT,CATSDPTIGGTDTQYF
NA,TRBJ1-2,NA,TRBV6-5,12,TGTGCCAGCAGGACTGCTTACTATGGCTACACCTTC,CASRTAYYGYTF
NA,TRBJ1-1,NA,TRBV10-3,13,TGTGCCATCAGTGAAGGGGGATTTACTGAAGCTTTCTTT,CAISEGGFTEAFF
NA,TRBJ1-1,NA,TRBV3-1/TRBV3-2,11,TGTGCCAGCAGAATGGGCCCTGTAGCTTTCTTT,CASRMGPVAFF
NA,TRBJ2-7,few,TRBV20-1,11,TGCAGTGCCCCGGGATACGGGGAGCAGTACTTC,CSAPGYGEQYF
NA,TRBJ1-6,NA,TRBV5-4,15,TGTGCCAGCAGCTTGAGATCAGGGGAGAGGTCACCCCTCCACTTT,CASSLRSGERSPLHF
NA,TRBJ1-1,NA,TRBV6-5,15,TGTGCCAGCAGTTCCCAGGGCAGGAAGAACACTGAAGCTTTCTTT,CASSSQGRKNTEAFF
TRBD1,TRBJ1-1,NA,TRBV10-3,17,TGTGCCATCAGGGACAGGGGGCCGTCCCCGTCGAACACTGAAGCTTTCTTT,CAIRDRGPSPSNTEAFF
NA,TRBJ2-2,once,TRBV12-3/TRBV12-4,13,TGTGCCAGCAGTCCTACTAGCCCCGGGGAGCTGTTTTTT,CASSPTSPGELFF
NA,TRBJ1-2,few,TRBV6-2/TRBV6-3,15,TGTGCCAGCAGTTACCCCACAGGGACGCTCTATGGCTACACCTTC,CASSYPTGTLYGYTF
NA,TRBJ2-1,NA,TRBV7-2,14,TGTGCCAGCAGCAACGAACAGGTTCTAGCGGAGCAGTTCTTC,CASSNEQVLAEQFF
NA,TRBJ1-2,NA,TRBV27,14,TGTGCCAGCAGTTTATCTCGGGAGAGAAATGGCTACACCTTC,CASSLSRERNGYTF
NA,TRBJ1-4,NA,TRBV25-1,14,TGTGCCAGCAGTGATAGGGGGTGGGACGAAAAACTGTTTTTT,CASSDRGWDEKLFF
TRBD1,TRBJ2-7,NA,TRBV5-1,15,TGCGCCAGCAGCTCCGGTGGGACAGGGGGCTACGAGCAGTACTTC,CASSSGGTGGYEQYF
NA,TRBJ1-4,NA,TRBV9,15,TGTGCCAGCAGCGCCACGGCGGCAACTAATGAAAAACTGTTTTTT,CASSATAATNEKLFF
NA,TRBJ1-1,NA,TRBV7-2,15,TGTGCCAGCAGCCAACGACAGGCCGGGATGGCTGAAGCTTTCTTT,CASSQRQAGMAEAFF
TRBD2,TRBJ2-3,NA,TRBV6-1,15,TGTGCCAGCAGTGATAGCGGGGTCAGCACAGATACGCAGTATTTT,CASSDSGVSTDTQYF
TRBD2,TRBJ2-3,NA,TRBV4-2,17,TGTGCCAGCAGCCAAGACTGGGAGACTAGCGGGACAGATACGCAGTATTTT,CASSQDWETSGTDTQYF
NA,TRBJ1-2,few,TRBV7-9,14,TGTGCCAGCCACGGCCAGCTAGCTAACTATGGCTACACCTTC,CASHGQLANYGYTF
TRBD2,TRBJ2-7,NA,TRBV6-2/TRBV6-3,15,TGTGCCAGCAGTTTTCCGGGACTAGCGGTCTACGAGCAGTACTTC,CASSFPGLAVYEQYF
NA,TRBJ2-1,NA,TRBV27,16,TGTGCCAGCAGTTTGTCGCCACAGGGCACCTACAATGAGCAGTTCTTC,CASSLSPQGTYNEQFF
NA,TRBJ1-3,NA,TRBV6-2/TRBV6-3,19,TGTGCCAGCAGCCACTCTGGGCCCTCTCGGTCGTACTCTGGAAACACCATATATTTT,CASSHSGPSRSYSGNTIYF
NA,TRBJ1-1,once,TRBV15,16,TGTGCCACCAGCAGAGTCCCAGGAAGGATTGCCGCTGAAGCTTTCTTT,CATSRVPGRIAAEAFF